Described below is a single T cell receptor (beta chain) sequence and its context. This entry comes from a study of blood T cell repertoires in COVID-19. Study summary: Sites in the United States, Italy and Spain provided acute and convalescent COVID-19 samples.

Only in-frame clones appear in the TCRdb table, and some are missing; sequencing was by immunoSEQ multiplex PCR. Of about 240,000 clones in the sample, about 82% are singletons; the top ten hold 10% to 15%. This CDR3 comprises 15 residues. The ends lost 3 bases at V and 8 bases at J; junction bases unmatched: 8. The V gene's germline CDR1 is SGHRS and CDR2 YFSETQ. The clonotype was recovered from an elderly man with acute or convalescent COVID-19. Sequences were obtained from peripheral blood. The genes are TRBV5-1 and TRBJ1-4, with 9 bases identical to TRBD1. Here the CDR3 DNA reads TGCGCCAGCAGCTCCCGGGGACAGGGAGGGGAAAAACTGTTTTTT. Its translation is CASSSRGQGGEKLFF.